These T cell receptor beta chains were read from a single sample in a study of T cell changes during pregnancy in multiple sclerosis. The assay was immunoSEQ multiplex PCR, and TCRdb's table has in-frame clones only and misses some. The sample comprises roughly 39,000 clones, around 91% of which are singletons, and 0.78% rests with the top ten. Sequences were derived from CD4+ T cells from peripheral blood mononuclear cells, sampled before pregnancy. These receptors all come from a female donor with multiple sclerosis, enrolled in a pregnancy study. Each CDR3 is given with its conserved first and last residue. The D gene is left open where the match is weak. Clone size, where shown, is once, few, many, or a class for clones that have expanded.

abundance	v_gene	d_gene	j_gene	CDR3nt	CDR3aa
.	TRBV27	.	TRBJ2-1	TGTGCCAGCAGTTTAGGGCACAATGAGCAGTTCTTC	CASSLGHNEQFF
.	TRBV7-9	TRBD1	TRBJ2-5	TGTGCCAGCAGCCAGGACAGGGGTCGAGGAGAGACCCAGTACTTC	CASSQDRGRGETQYF
.	TRBV9	.	TRBJ2-3	TGTGCCAGCAGCGTCCGGGACACTCGCACAGATACGCAGTATTTT	CASSVRDTRTDTQYF
.	TRBV7-9	TRBD2	TRBJ2-1	TGTGCCAGCTCAGGACTAGCGGCCTACAATGAGCAGTTCTTC	CASSGLAAYNEQFF
.	TRBV9	.	TRBJ2-3	TGTGCCAGCAATAACGAGGGCCCCAGAATCACAGATACGCAGTATTTT	CASNNEGPRITDTQYF
.	TRBV4-1	TRBD2	TRBJ2-3	TGCGCCAGCAGCCAAGAGGTCTCAAGACTAGCGGTCACAGATACGCAGTATTTT	CASSQEVSRLAVTDTQYF
.	TRBV29-1	TRBD1	TRBJ2-2	TGCAGCGGGGGACAGACGAACACCGGGGAGCTGTTTTTT	CSGGQTNTGELFF
.	TRBV5-1	TRBD1	TRBJ2-2	TGCGCCAGCAGCTTCAGGAACCCCAGGACGACAGGGTCCGGGGAGCTGTTTTTT	CASSFRNPRTTGSGELFF
.	TRBV10-2	.	TRBJ1-2	TGCGCCAGCAGTGCCGCCGGGACTGCAGGCTATGGCTACACCTTC	CASSAAGTAGYGYTF
.	TRBV2	.	TRBJ2-4	TGTGCCAGCAGTGAAGGCGGAAACATTCAGTACTTC	CASSEGGNIQYF
.	TRBV9	.	TRBJ2-3	TGTGCCAGCAGCGTAGGGAGGGAGTTTGGCACAGATACGCAGTATTTT	CASSVGREFGTDTQYF
once	TRBV7-9	.	TRBJ2-5	TGTGCCAGTGGAGACCCGGGGTCCCAAGAGACCCAGTACTTC	CASGDPGSQETQYF
.	TRBV7-3	TRBD1	TRBJ1-1	TGTGCCAGCAGCATCGACAGGGGAACTGAAGCTTTCTTT	CASSIDRGTEAFF
.	TRBV6-5	TRBD1	TRBJ2-7	TGTGCCAGCGCCCTGGCTCCAGGGGGCCCCTACGAGCAGTACTTC	CASALAPGGPYEQYF
.	TRBV7-8	TRBD1	TRBJ1-1	TGTGCCAGCAGCTTAAGGACAGGGACGAACACTGAAGCTTTCTTT	CASSLRTGTNTEAFF
once	TRBV4-2	TRBD2	TRBJ2-1	TGTGCCAGCAGCCTCGGCCGAGCGGGAGAGATAAATGAGCAGTTCTTC	CASSLGRAGEINEQFF
once	TRBV27	TRBD2	TRBJ2-7	TGTGCCAGCAGTTTATCCGGCCTAGCGGGGGGGATTTCCTACGAGCAGTACTTC	CASSLSGLAGGISYEQYF
.	TRBV6-1	TRBD1	TRBJ2-1	TGTGCCAGCAGTCTGGACAGGGGTGGTTACAATGAGCAGTTCTTC	CASSLDRGGYNEQFF
.	TRBV13	.	TRBJ1-1	TGTGCCAGCAGCTTATCGGGGTTGAACACTGAAGCTTTCTTT	CASSLSGLNTEAFF
.	TRBV6-4	.	TRBJ2-3	TGTGCCAGCAGTGTGGAGCAGTTCAGTGCTACGCAGTATTTT	CASSVEQFSATQYF
.	TRBV6-6	.	TRBJ2-2	TGTGCCAGCAGTTACTCGGACTGGGGAACCGGGGAGCTGTTTTTT	CASSYSDWGTGELFF
.	TRBV29-1	.	TRBJ2-5	TGCAGCGTAGCAAAGACTGCCTCTGGAGAGACCCAGTACTTC	CSVAKTASGETQYF
.	TRBV5-1	.	TRBJ2-3	TGCGCCAGCAGCTTGGGCGGATTCACAGATACGCAGTATTTT	CASSLGGFTDTQYF
.	TRBV5-5	TRBD1	TRBJ1-1	TGTGCCAGCAGCCAACAGGGGTCCACTGAAGCTTTCTTT	CASSQQGSTEAFF